The next 28 T cell receptor beta chains were all read from a single sample in a study of T cells in Graves' hyperthyroidism and ophthalmopathy. RNA transcripts were the template for amplifying TCR beta CDR3 regions. The HTBI primer set drove a first-round RT-PCR of the TCR CDR3. TCRdb called the multiplex PCR reads again in MiXCR, with one record for every CDR3 protein. The data contain roughly 200,000 distinct CDR3 sequences, about 17% of them singletons. The specimen was blood. The receptor source for this set is a woman between 50 and 59 years old with Graves' hyperthyroidism.

This clonotype showed up many times. J is TRBJ2-3 and V is TRBV30; the match to TRBD1 covers 7 bases. This CDR3 spans 16 amino acids. CDR1 is GTSNPN and CDR2 is SVGIG in the germline V gene (reference sequence). The ends lost 4 bases at V and 2 bases at J; junction bases unmatched: 12. CDR3 amino acids: CAWNLETGALTDTQYF. The CDR3 DNA reads as TGTGCCTGGAACCTCGAAACAGGGGCCCTCACAGATACGCAGTATTTT.

This clonotype was counted many times. The chain is built from TRBV7-2 and TRBJ1-1; D remains ambiguous. The germline gives CDR1 SGHTA, CDR2 FQGNSA. The CDR3 has 15 amino acids. Trimming left V 0 bases short and J 4 bases short, with 12 bases between. CDR3 residues: CASSLAVGIGTEAFF. In nucleotides, the CDR3 is TGTGCCAGCAGCTTAGCTGTGGGAATAGGCACTGAAGCTTTCTTT.

V usage is TRBV3-1 and J usage is TRBJ2-7, with D possibly being TRBD1 (6 bases). V shed 3 bases and J shed 0 bases, with 9 bases lying between them. Germline-derived CDR1 and CDR2 are LGHDT and YNNKEL (reference sequence). The CDR3 loop spans 14 amino acids. CDR3 region: CASSHGTSSYEQYF. CDR3 nucleotides: TGTGCCAGCAGCCATGGGACATCCTCCTACGAGCAGTACTTC.

This clonotype was seen repeatedly, ten times or more. The V gene is TRBV7-2, the J gene TRBJ2-5, with TRBD1 as a possible D gene (5 bases). Trimming left V 1 base short and J 1 base short, with 7 bases between. The CDR3 consists of 14 residues. The germline V gene encodes CDR1 SGHTA and CDR2 FQGNSA. CDR3 nucleotide sequence: TGTGCCAGCAGCTTAGGGGGCAGCCAAGAGACCCAGTACTTC. The encoded protein is CASSLGGSQETQYF.

This clonotype appeared many times. The chain has TRBV12-3 or TRBV12-4 and TRBJ1-2; possibly TRBD1 for D (5 bases). The CDR3 contains 12 residues. Trimming stripped 3 bases from V and 7 bases from J, with 9 bases between. The CDR3 DNA sequence: TGTGCCAGCAGTTTCGGGGGACTTGGCTACACCTTC. As protein: CASSFGGLGYTF.

V is TRBV18 and J is TRBJ2-1; 11 positions agree with TRBD2. Germline V lookup: CDR1 KGHSH, CDR2 LQKENI. CDR3 length: 16 residues. Losses at the gene ends were 4 bases for V and 5 bases for J; bases not matched to a gene: 7. CDR3 in DNA: TGTGCCAGCTCACGACCGGGACTAGCGGAAAACAATGAGCAGTTCTTC. Its translation: CASSRPGLAENNEQFF.

The sample holds a few counts of this clonotype. V gene TRBV19 combines with J gene TRBJ2-7; 8 nucleotides match TRBD1. This CDR3 spans 15 amino acids. The germline CDR1 and CDR2 sequences are LNHDA and SQIVND (reference sequence). J lost 3 bases, V lost 0 bases, and 4 bases had no gene match. CDR3 in DNA: TGTGCCAGTAGTATAGATCCGACAGGGGTCTACGAGCAGTACTTC. Amino acids: CASSIDPTGVYEQYF.

This clonotype was seen ten or more times. This CDR3 is CASSLGAPGGTEAFF. The CDR3 bases are TGCGCCAGCAGCTTGGGGGCCCCAGGGGGAACTGAAGCTTTCTTT. The chain has TRBV5-1 and TRBJ1-1, with 7 bases fitting TRBD1. Germline CDR1 SGHRS, CDR2 YFSETQ. Losses at the gene ends were 0 bases for V and 5 bases for J; bases not matched to a gene: 7. The CDR3 totals 15 residues. Full variable domain (rest looked up from reference TRBV5-1 and TRBJ1-1): KAGVTQTPRYLIKTRGQQVTLSCSPISGHRSVSWYQQTPGQGLQFLFEYFSETQRNKGNFPGRFSGRQFSNSRSEMNVSTLELGDSALYLCASSLGAPGGTEAFFGQGTRLTVV.

The chain carries TRBV11-2 and TRBJ1-3; no definite D call. V lost 2 bases, J lost 7 bases, and 12 bases lay in between. This CDR3 has 14 amino acids. CDR1 is SGHAT and CDR2 is FQNNGV in the germline V gene. Here the CDR3 reads CASSLSRIGNTIYF. As DNA, the CDR3 is TGTGCCAGCAGCTTAAGCCGTATTGGCAACACCATATATTTT.

Many counts were recorded for this clonotype. The chain uses TRBV20-1 and TRBJ1-5, with 10 bases fitting TRBD1. The CDR3 is made up of 16 amino acids. J was trimmed by 3 bases and V by 3 bases; bases with no gene match: 8. Germline V gene sequence: CDR1 DFQATT, CDR2 SNEGSKA (reference sequence). The CDR3 region has the DNA TGCAGTGCTAGCCTGGGGACAGGGGATAACAATCAGCCCCAGCATTTT. Translating gives CSASLGTGDNNQPQHF.

Only a few counts were recorded for this clonotype. This chain uses TRBV27 with TRBJ2-7; 9 bases fit TRBD1. The junction had 11 bases not matched to a gene; V was cut back by 8 bases and J by 3 bases. The CDR3 loop spans 15 amino acids. Germline V gene sequence: CDR1 MNHEY, CDR2 SMNVEV (reference sequence). This CDR3 is CASGTPGTGFYEQYF. The CDR3 DNA is TGTGCCAGCGGTACCCCCGGGACAGGGTTCTACGAGCAGTACTTC.

This clonotype was recorded at least ten times. V gene TRBV6-5 combines with J gene TRBJ1-4; D not certain. Germline V gene sequence: CDR1 MNHEY, CDR2 SVGAGI. CDR3 length: 15 residues. Trimming pared 0 bases from V and 0 bases from J, leaving 5 bases between. The CDR3 DNA is TGTGCCAGCAGTTACTCGGGGACAACTAATGAAAAACTGTTTTTT. Encoded protein: CASSYSGTTNEKLFF.

The chain recombines TRBV6-1 with TRBJ1-1, with a weak D call TRBD1 (6 bases). Trimming stripped 4 bases from V and 4 bases from J, with 16 bases between. The germline gives CDR1 MNHNS, CDR2 SASEGT. The CDR3 length is 15 residues. CDR3 amino acids: CASSGGQLYPTEAFF. The CDR3 nucleotides are TGTGCCAGCAGTGGAGGACAGTTGTATCCCACTGAAGCTTTCTTT.

The V gene is TRBV6-1, the J gene TRBJ1-5, with TRBD1 identical over 7 bases. This CDR3 is built from 17 residues. V was pared by 8 bases and J by 5 bases, with 18 bases of the junction left unmatched. The germline V gene has CDR1 MNHNS and CDR2 SASEGT. CDR3 protein: CASGEGPAAGGDQPQHF. CDR3 nucleotide sequence: TGTGCCAGCGGAGAGGGACCCGCCGCAGGGGGTGATCAGCCCCAGCATTTT.

This clonotype occurred a few times. The V call is TRBV9, the J call TRBJ2-1; 11 bases align to TRBD2. Germline V gene data show CDR1 as SGDLS and CDR2 as YYNGEE. Trimming removed 4 bases from V and 9 bases from J; junction bases left unmatched: 12. This CDR3 has 16 amino acids. The CDR3, as DNA: TGTGCCAGCAGCCCTTGGACCGGGACTAGCGGAAGTGAGCAGTTCTTC. Residues: CASSPWTGTSGSEQFF.

This clonotype was detected ten times or more. CDR3 nucleotide sequence: TGTGCCAGCAGCTCCTCCAACACCGGGGAGCTGTTTTTT. Residues: CASSSSNTGELFF. This chain joins TRBV7-3 and TRBJ2-2; no definite D call. CDR1 is SGHTA and CDR2 is FQGTGA in the germline V gene. This CDR3 has 13 residues. The V gene lost 4 bases and the J gene lost 2 bases, with 5 bases spanning the gap.

There are many counts of this clonotype. The CDR3 region has the DNA TGTGCCAGCAGCATCCAGACAGGGAGGTTTGGCTACACCTTC. This gives the protein CASSIQTGRFGYTF. The chain is built from TRBV11-2 and TRBJ1-2, with 7 nucleotides matching TRBD1. This CDR3 comprises 14 residues. V was clipped by 5 bases and J by 7 bases; unmatched bases: 10. Germline-derived CDR1 and CDR2 are SGHAT and FQNNGV.

This clonotype was detected many times. The chain combines TRBV11-3 with TRBJ2-3, with D perhaps TRBD2 (6 bases). Germline values: CDR1 SGHNT, CDR2 YENEEA. V dropped 4 bases and J dropped 7 bases, with 18 bases sitting between them. The CDR3 sequence is 15 residues long. The CDR3 bases are TGTGCCAGCAGCTCCCGCCGGGACTTCCCGTATACGCAGTATTTT. It codes for CASSSRRDFPYTQYF.

This clonotype was found a few times. The chain has TRBV6-4 and TRBJ2-1, with 9 positions matching TRBD1. The CDR3 loop spans 15 amino acids. The germline CDR1 and CDR2 sequences are MRHNA and SNTAGT. Trimming removed 5 bases from V and 0 bases from J; junction bases left unmatched: 2. The CDR3 nucleotides are TGTGCCAGCAGTCCGACAGGGGGCTCCTACAATGAGCAGTTCTTC. This codes for CASSPTGGSYNEQFF.

This clonotype came up many times. This rearrangement joins TRBV11-3 to TRBJ2-1; 9 bases align to TRBD2. The germline V gene encodes CDR1 SGHNT and CDR2 YENEEA. The CDR3 is made up of 17 amino acids. Trimming at V came to 0 bases and at J to 9 bases, leaving 12 bases not matched to a gene. CDR3 amino acids: CASSLDSGSRFSGEQFF. CDR3 DNA sequence: TGTGCCAGCAGCTTAGATAGCGGGAGTAGGTTTTCTGGTGAGCAGTTCTTC.

The rearrangement uses TRBV20-1 and TRBJ2-7; tentatively, D is TRBD1 (5 bases). The V and J ends lost 6 bases and 0 bases respectively, with 12 bases between them. CDR1 is DFQATT and CDR2 is SNEGSKA in the germline V gene (reference sequence). The CDR3 length is 13 residues. DNA for the CDR3: TGCAGTGCCACAATAGACAGCTCCTACGAGCAGTACTTC. Its protein is CSATIDSSYEQYF.

The chain is built from TRBV12-3 or TRBV12-4 and TRBJ1-4; D is undetermined. The V and J ends lost 3 bases and 0 bases respectively, with 11 bases between them. The CDR3 has 16 residues. The CDR3 bases are TGTGCCAGCAGTTTCTCCAGCTCTGCAACTAATGAAAAACTGTTTTTT. This translates into CASSFSSSATNEKLFF.

This clonotype occurred a few times. A read error may account for a junction end that differs from germline. CDR3 residues: CASSEPANTEASF. CDR3 coding DNA: TGTGCCAGCAGCGAACCGGCGAACACTGAAGCTTCCTTT. The V call is TRBV12-3 or TRBV12-4, the J call TRBJ1-1; D ambiguous. This CDR3 comprises 13 residues.

This clonotype was seen ten or more times. The chain links TRBV9 to TRBJ2-7, with TRBD2 identical over 7 bases. Germline loops: CDR1 SGDLS, CDR2 YYNGEE. V trimming: 5 bases; J trimming: 4 bases; junction bases outside the gene matches: 18. The CDR3 sequence is 17 residues long. The CDR3 DNA reads TGTGCCAGCAGGGTCACCCCCGGACTAGAGATCCGATACGAGCAGTACTTC. Its translation is CASRVTPGLEIRYEQYF.

This clonotype was observed a few times. The chain uses TRBV5-1 and TRBJ1-5; 8 bases line up with TRBD1. The J segment lost 11 bases and the V segment lost 3 bases, leaving 10 bases of the junction unmatched. The CDR3 spans 14 residues. Looked up from germline, CDR1 is SGHRS and CDR2 is YFSETQ. The CDR3 DNA reads TGCGCCAGCAGCTCGGGACAGGTTGATGAGGCCCAGCATTTT. Translated: CASSSGQVDEAQHF.

This clonotype has ten or more counts. The chain is built from TRBV24-1 and TRBJ2-5; D may match TRBD1 or TRBD2 (5 bases each). Germline V CDR1 and CDR2: KGHDR, SFDVKD. Trimming stripped 3 bases from V and 4 bases from J, with 17 bases between. The CDR3 spans 16 residues. This CDR3 is CATSDPGPAQLETQYF. CDR3 DNA sequence: TGTGCCACCAGTGATCCGGGGCCTGCACAACTAGAGACCCAGTACTTC.

This clonotype was picked up many times. The chain recombines TRBV20-1 with TRBJ1-4; maybe TRBD1 (6 bases). V was cut by 5 bases and J by 0 bases, with 10 bases left in between. The V gene's germline CDR1 is DFQATT and CDR2 SNEGSKA (reference sequence). The CDR3 has 14 amino acids. The CDR3 protein is CSAAGVATNEKLFF. Here the CDR3 DNA reads TGCAGTGCTGCAGGGGTCGCAACTAATGAAAAACTGTTTTTT.

For this clonotype: Given a much more abundant clone one base away, this may be a read error. V gene TRBV30 combines with J gene TRBJ2-1; 7 nucleotides align to TRBD1. V lost 5 bases, J lost 12 bases, and 4 bases stayed unmatched. From germline, CDR1 is GTSNPN and CDR2 SVGIG (reference sequence). The CDR3 loop spans 10 amino acids. The CDR3 loop reads CAWGQVGQFF. CDR3 nucleotide sequence: TGTGCCTGGGGACAGGTTGGGCAGTTCTTC.